This TCR beta chain comes out of a study of metastatic and nonmetastatic thyroid tumors. No treatment of any kind had been given to any patient before thyroid surgery. TCRdb reprocessed the PCR reads via MiXCR. The table includes roughly 21,000 clones, roughly 30% detected once. In germline, CDR1 is SGHRS, CDR2 YFSETQ. CDR3 length equals 14 residues. The ends lost 4 bases at V and 5 bases at J; junction bases unmatched: 3. The sample taken for sequencing was tumor tissue. The V call is TRBV5-1, the J call TRBJ1-5, with TRBD1 matching over 10 bases. The sequence derives from a male donor with papillary thyroid cancer or a benign thyroid nodule (not recorded which). Some clones in this sample may be carry-over from other donors' samples. The CDR3 nucleotides are TGCGCCAGCAGCCCGGGGACAGGGGATCAGCCCCAGCATTTT. Protein product: CASSPGTGDQPQHF.